This T cell receptor beta chain was captured in a study of cytomegalovirus exposure and HLA in healthy donors. The V gene lost 6 bases and the J gene lost 1 base, with 9 bases spanning the gap. The germline V gene encodes CDR1 KGHSH and CDR2 LQKENI. The length of the CDR3 is 13 residues. Whole-study results and caveats: Associated with cytomegalovirus, according to the listing, were 150 to 200 TCR beta chains. A later analysis found first-cohort TCR clusters tended to co-occur in the 95 to 150 validation repertoires.

This clone was picked up one time. Its antigen is unidentified. Generated by immunoSEQ multiplex PCR, the TCRdb table keeps only in-frame clones and is missing some. Found here are some 88,000 clones, 96% of them singletons; the top ten hold less than 0.8%. The chain joins TRBV18 to TRBJ1-1; possible D gene TRBD1, 5 bases. The sequenced material came from PBMCs. This clonotype was sampled from a man aged 18-30 years in good health and CMV-seronegative. The CDR3 DNA follows: TGTGCCAGCTCCGCCGGACAGAACACTGAAGCTTTCTTT. It codes for CASSAGQNTEAFF.